Listed here are 7 T cell receptor beta chains from one sample, sequenced in a study of pediatric ulcerative colitis. Sequencing used immunoSEQ multiplex PCR; TCRdb keeps in-frame clones, though not all of them. The sample carries 17,000 or so clones, 65% to 75% recorded once. The rectum was sampled with one to two pinch biopsies at colonoscopy. The sequenced sample was gut tissue. All receptors come from a girl aged 10 to 17 with moderate ulcerative colitis.

The chain carries TRBV19 and TRBJ2-2; weak D call: TRBD1 (5 bases). CDR1 is LNHDA, CDR2 SQIVND, per germline (reference sequence). Trimming pared 6 bases from V and 2 bases from J, leaving 10 bases between. The CDR3 sequence is 14 residues long. The CDR3 DNA reads TGTGCCAGTAGAGATGACAGCAACACCGGGGAGCTGTTTTTT. It is translated as CASRDDSNTGELFF.

This clone was found once. V is TRBV19 and J is TRBJ2-1; TRBD2 aligns across 12 bases. Trimming took 5 bases from V and 8 from J; bases not matched to a gene: 10. Germline V CDR1 and CDR2: LNHDA, SQIVND (reference sequence). The CDR3 has 16 residues. The CDR3 DNA sequence: TGTGCCAGTAGTGCCCGACTAGCGGGAGATCCCGATGAGCAGTTCTTC. Translation: CASSARLAGDPDEQFF.

The chain combines TRBV7-3 with TRBJ1-3; maybe TRBD1 (5 bases). Germline V CDR1 and CDR2: SGHTA, FQGTGA. The ends were cut back, 2 bases at V and 0 bases at J, with 11 bases in the middle. The CDR3 has 16 residues. Here the CDR3 reads CASSLGGSRSGNTIYF. The CDR3 nucleotides read TGTGCCAGCAGCTTAGGGGGTTCTCGCTCTGGAAACACCATATATTTT. The entire variable domain, with the rest obtained from reference TRBV7-3 and TRBJ1-3, is as follows: GAGVSQTPSNKVTEKGKYVELRCDPISGHTALYWYRQSLGQGPEFLIYFQGTGAADDSGLPNDRFFAVRPEGSVSTLKIQRTERGDSAVYLCASSLGGSRSGNTIYFGEGSWLTVV.

This chain links TRBV5-4 with TRBJ2-2; 9 bases are shared with TRBD1. The CDR3 length is 16 residues. V lost 5 bases, J lost 2 bases, and 7 bases stayed unmatched. CDR1 SGHNT and CDR2 YYREEE come from the germline V gene (reference sequence). CDR3 loop: CASSRTGGGNTGELFF. CDR3 nucleotides: TGTGCCAGCAGTCGCACAGGGGGCGGAAACACCGGGGAGCTGTTTTTT.

The chain combines TRBV6-5 with TRBJ1-1; D unresolved. The CDR3 has 15 amino acids. V was shortened by 6 bases and J by 4 bases, with 18 bases between the two germline ends. Germline V CDR1 and CDR2: MNHEY, SVGAGI. The CDR3 DNA sequence: TGTGCCAGCAGATCTAGATACAAGGCATTCACTGAAGCTTTCTTT. Translation gives CASRSRYKAFTEAFF.

The chain combines TRBV10-3 with TRBJ2-6, with D unresolved. V dropped 4 bases and J dropped 0 bases, with 7 bases sitting between them. In germline, CDR1 is ENHRY, CDR2 SYGVKD. The CDR3 contains 15 residues. CDR3 sequence reads: CAISGSTSGANVLTF. The CDR3 region has the DNA TGTGCCATCAGTGGCTCTACCTCTGGGGCCAACGTCCTGACTTTC.

The chain combines TRBV6-1 with TRBJ1-5, with no clear D. V shed 5 bases and J shed 5 bases, with 16 bases lying between them. This CDR3 spans 15 amino acids. The germline gives CDR1 MNHNS, CDR2 SASEGT. The CDR3 sequence is CASSHLKLEDQPQHF. CDR3 coding DNA: TGTGCCAGCAGTCATCTGAAACTCGAGGATCAGCCCCAGCATTTT.